This T cell receptor (beta chain) is from a study of blood T cell repertoires in COVID-19. This CDR3 spans 15 amino acids. Trimming took off 0 bases at V and 0 bases at J, with 9 bases between the two ends. The V gene's germline CDR1 is GTSNPN and CDR2 SVGIG (reference sequence). Data came from immunoSEQ multiplex PCR; TCRdb stores just in-frame clones and leaves some out. The data hold roughly 300,000 clones, with roughly nine tenths observed a single time. The V gene is TRBV30, the J gene TRBJ1-3, with D possibly TRBD1 on 5 matching bases. Sequencing was performed on PBMCs or T cells enriched from blood (not recorded which). This clonotype was sampled from a woman aged 30 to 39 who had recovered from COVID-19. The CDR3 loop reads CAWSVRGFSGNTIYF. The CDR3 coding sequence is TGTGCCTGGAGTGTACGGGGGTTCTCTGGAAACACCATATATTTT.